These 4 T cell receptor beta chains were all obtained from the same sample, sequenced in a study of cytomegalovirus exposure and HLA in healthy donors. The PCR used 60 Vbeta and 13 Jbeta primers. Clones were sequenced by immunoSEQ multiplex PCR, and TCRdb holds only the in-frame ones, with some missing. The repertoire holds approximately 140,000 clones, approximately 84% seen once, with more than 1.5% in the top ten. The specimen was PBMCs. The receptors here all came from a woman aged 35 to 49 in good health and CMV-seronegative.

The chain links TRBV9 to TRBJ2-1; D may be TRBD2 (5 bases). The CDR3 totals 15 residues. The germline CDR1 and CDR2 sequences are SGDLS and YYNGEE. The V gene lost 0 bases and the J gene lost 3 bases, with 10 bases spanning the gap. CDR3 region: CASSVGESVYNEQFF. The CDR3 DNA reads TGTGCCAGCAGCGTAGGGGAGTCGGTCTACAATGAGCAGTTCTTC. Full variable domain (missing parts from reference TRBV9 and TRBJ2-1): DSGVTQTPKHLITATGQRVTLRCSPRSGDLSVYWYQQSLDQGLQFLIQYYNGEERAKGNILERFSAQQFPDLHSELNLSSLELGDSALYFCASSVGESVYNEQFFGPGTRLTVL.

V and J are TRBV9 and TRBJ1-1; 7 nucleotides agree with TRBD1. There are 16 residues in the CDR3. Germline values: CDR1 SGDLS, CDR2 YYNGEE. The trim removed 0 bases at V and 5 bases at J, leaving 10 bases unmatched. The DNA of the CDR3 is TGTGCCAGCAGCGTAGCTACAGGGGCAGGGGGTACTGAAGCTTTCTTT. This gives the protein CASSVATGAGGTEAFF.

CDR3: CASSLVLFGGNIQYF. The CDR3 region has the DNA TGTGCCAGCAGCTTGGTACTTTTCGGGGGAAACATTCAGTACTTC. The chain is built from TRBV7-2 and TRBJ2-4, with D possibly being TRBD2 (6 bases). The CDR3 spans 15 residues. The V end lost 3 bases, the J end lost 6 bases, and 15 bases lay between the germline ends. Germline V gene sequence: CDR1 SGHTA, CDR2 FQGNSA.

This chain uses TRBV7-3 with TRBJ2-2; 10 positions agree with TRBD2. Germline V gene data show CDR1 as SGHTA and CDR2 as FQGTGA. J lost 6 bases, V lost 11 bases, and 18 bases had no gene match. This CDR3 contains 17 residues. Here the CDR3 DNA reads TGTGCCTCCATCCCGACTTCTAGCGGGAGCTTCCCCGGGGAGCTGTTTTTT. Its protein product is CASIPTSSGSFPGELFF.